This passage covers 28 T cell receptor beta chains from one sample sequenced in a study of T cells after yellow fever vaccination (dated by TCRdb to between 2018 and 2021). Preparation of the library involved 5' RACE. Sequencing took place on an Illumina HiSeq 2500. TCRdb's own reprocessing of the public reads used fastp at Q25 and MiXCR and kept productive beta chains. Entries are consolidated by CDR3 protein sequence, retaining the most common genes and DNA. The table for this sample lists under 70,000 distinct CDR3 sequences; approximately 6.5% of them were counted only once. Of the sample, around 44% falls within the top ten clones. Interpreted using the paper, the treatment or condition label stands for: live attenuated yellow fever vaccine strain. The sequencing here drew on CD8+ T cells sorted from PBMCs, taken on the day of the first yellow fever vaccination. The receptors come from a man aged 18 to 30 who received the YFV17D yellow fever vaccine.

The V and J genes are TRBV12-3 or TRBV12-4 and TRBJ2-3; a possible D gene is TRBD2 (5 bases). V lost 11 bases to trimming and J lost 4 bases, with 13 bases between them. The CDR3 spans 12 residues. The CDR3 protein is CASGEGPDTQYF. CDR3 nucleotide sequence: TGTGCCTCCGGCGAGGGTCCAGATACGCAGTATTTT.

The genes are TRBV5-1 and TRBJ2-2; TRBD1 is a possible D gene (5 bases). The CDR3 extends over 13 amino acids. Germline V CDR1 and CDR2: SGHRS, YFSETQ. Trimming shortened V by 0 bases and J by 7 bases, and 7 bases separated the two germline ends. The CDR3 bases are TGCGCCAGCAGCTTGGCAGGGTGCGGGGAGCTGTTTTTT. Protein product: CASSLAGCGELFF.

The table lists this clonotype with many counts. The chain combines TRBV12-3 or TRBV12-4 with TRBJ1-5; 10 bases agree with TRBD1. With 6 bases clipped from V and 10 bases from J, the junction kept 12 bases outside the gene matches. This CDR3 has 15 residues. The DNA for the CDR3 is TGTGCCAGCAGCCCTGCCGGGACAGGGGTTGTTCCCCAGCATTTT. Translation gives CASSPAGTGVVPQHF.

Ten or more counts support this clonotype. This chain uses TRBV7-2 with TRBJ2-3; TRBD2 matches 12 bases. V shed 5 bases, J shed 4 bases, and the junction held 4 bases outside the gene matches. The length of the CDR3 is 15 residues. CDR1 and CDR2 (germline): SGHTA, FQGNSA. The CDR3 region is CASSPSGGAADTQYF. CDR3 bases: TGTGCCAGCAGCCCTAGCGGGGGGGCCGCAGATACGCAGTATTTT.

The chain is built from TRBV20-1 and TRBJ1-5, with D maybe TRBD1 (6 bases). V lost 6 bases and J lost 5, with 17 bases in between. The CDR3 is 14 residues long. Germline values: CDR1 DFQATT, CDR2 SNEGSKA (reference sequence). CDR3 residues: CSAVSRGQYQPQHF. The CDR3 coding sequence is TGCAGTGCCGTGAGCAGGGGTCAATATCAGCCCCAGCATTTT.

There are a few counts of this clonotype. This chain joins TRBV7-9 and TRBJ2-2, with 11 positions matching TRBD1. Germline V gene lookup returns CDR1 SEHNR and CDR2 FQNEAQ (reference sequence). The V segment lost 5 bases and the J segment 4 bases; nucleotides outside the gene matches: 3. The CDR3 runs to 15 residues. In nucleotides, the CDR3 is TGTGCCAGCAGCCCAGGGACAGGGGGCACCGGGGAGCTGTTTTTT. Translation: CASSPGTGGTGELFF. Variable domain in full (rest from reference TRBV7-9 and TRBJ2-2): DTGVSQNPRHKITKRGQNVTFRCDPISEHNRLYWYRQTLGQGPEFLTYFQNEAQLEKSRLLSDRFSAERPKGSFSTLEIQRTEQGDSAMYLCASSPGTGGTGELFFGEGSRLTVL.

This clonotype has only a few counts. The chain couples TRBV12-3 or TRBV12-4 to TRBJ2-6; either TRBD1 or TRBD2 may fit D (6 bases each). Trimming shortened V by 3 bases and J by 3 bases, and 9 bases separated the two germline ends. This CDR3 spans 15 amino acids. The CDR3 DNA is TGTGCCAGCAGTTTTCGGGGGCTTGGGGCCAACGTCCTGACTTTC. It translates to CASSFRGLGANVLTF.

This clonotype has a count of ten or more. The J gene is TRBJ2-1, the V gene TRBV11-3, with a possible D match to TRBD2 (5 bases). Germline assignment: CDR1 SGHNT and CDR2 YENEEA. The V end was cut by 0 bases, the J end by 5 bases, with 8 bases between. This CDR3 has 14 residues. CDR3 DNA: TGTGCCAGCAGCTTAGATCCCGGGGACAATGAGCAGTTCTTC. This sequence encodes CASSLDPGDNEQFF.

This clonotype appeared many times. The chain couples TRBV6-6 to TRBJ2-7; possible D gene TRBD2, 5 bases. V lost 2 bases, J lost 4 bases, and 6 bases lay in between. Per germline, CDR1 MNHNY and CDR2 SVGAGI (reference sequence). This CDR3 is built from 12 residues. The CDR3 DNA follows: TGTGCCAGCAGTTACGAGGGATACGAGCAGTACTTC. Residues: CASSYEGYEQYF.

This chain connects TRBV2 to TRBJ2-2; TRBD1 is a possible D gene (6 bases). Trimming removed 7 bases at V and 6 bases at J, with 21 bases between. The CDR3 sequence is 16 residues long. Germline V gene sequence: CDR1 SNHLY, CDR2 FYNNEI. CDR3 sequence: CASTGVLERGAGELFF. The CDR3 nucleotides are TGTGCCAGCACAGGGGTCCTCGAGCGCGGCGCCGGGGAGCTGTTTTTT.

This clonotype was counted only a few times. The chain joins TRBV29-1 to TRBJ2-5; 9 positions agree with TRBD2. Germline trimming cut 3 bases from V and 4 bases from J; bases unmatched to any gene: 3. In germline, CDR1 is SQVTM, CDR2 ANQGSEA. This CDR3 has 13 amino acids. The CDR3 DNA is TGCAGCGTTGACAGCGGGGGGCTAGAGACCCAGTACTTC. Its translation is CSVDSGGLETQYF.

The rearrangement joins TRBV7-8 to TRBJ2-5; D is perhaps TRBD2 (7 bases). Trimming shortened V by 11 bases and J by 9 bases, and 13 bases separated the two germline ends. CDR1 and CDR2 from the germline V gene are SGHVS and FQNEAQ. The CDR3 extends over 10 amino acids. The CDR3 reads CAVEGGAQYF. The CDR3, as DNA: TGTGCCGTCGAGGGGGGGGCCCAGTACTTC. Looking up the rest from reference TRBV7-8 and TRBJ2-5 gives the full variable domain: GAGVSQSPRYKVAKRGQDVALRCDPISGHVSLFWYQQALGQGPEFLTYFQNEAQLDKSGLPSDRFFAERPEGSVSTLKIQRTQQEDSAVYLCAVEGGAQYFGPGTRLLVL.

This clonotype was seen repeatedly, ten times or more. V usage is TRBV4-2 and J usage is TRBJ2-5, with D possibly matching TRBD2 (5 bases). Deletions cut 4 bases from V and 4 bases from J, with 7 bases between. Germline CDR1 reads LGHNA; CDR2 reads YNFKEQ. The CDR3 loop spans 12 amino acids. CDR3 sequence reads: CASSPGGETQYF. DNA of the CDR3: TGTGCCAGCAGCCCCGGAGGAGAGACCCAGTACTTC.

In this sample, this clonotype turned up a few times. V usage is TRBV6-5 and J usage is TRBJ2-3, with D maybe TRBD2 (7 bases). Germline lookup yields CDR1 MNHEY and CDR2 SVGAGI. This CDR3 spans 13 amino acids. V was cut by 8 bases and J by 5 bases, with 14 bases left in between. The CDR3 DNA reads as TGTGCCAGCTGGGGGGGGCGTGGAGATACGCAGTATTTT. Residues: CASWGGRGDTQYF.

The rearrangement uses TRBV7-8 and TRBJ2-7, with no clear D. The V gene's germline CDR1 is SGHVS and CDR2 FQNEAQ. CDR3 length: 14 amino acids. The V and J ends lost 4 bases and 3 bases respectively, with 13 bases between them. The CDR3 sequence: CASSSLPTGYEQYF. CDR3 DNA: TGTGCCAGCAGCTCCCTCCCTACCGGCTACGAGCAGTACTTC.

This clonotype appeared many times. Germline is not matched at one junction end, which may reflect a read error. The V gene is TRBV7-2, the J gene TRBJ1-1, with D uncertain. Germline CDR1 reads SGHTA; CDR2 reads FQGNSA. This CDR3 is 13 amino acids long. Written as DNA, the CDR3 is TGTGCCAGCAGATTAGGCGGGGTCCCTGAAGCTTTCTTT. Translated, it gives CASRLGGVPEAFF.

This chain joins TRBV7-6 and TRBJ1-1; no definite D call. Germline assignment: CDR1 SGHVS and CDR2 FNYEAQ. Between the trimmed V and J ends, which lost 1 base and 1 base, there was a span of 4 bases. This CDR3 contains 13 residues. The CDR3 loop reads CASSLGSNTEAFF. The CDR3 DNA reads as TGTGCCAGCAGCTTAGGCTCGAACACTGAAGCTTTCTTT.

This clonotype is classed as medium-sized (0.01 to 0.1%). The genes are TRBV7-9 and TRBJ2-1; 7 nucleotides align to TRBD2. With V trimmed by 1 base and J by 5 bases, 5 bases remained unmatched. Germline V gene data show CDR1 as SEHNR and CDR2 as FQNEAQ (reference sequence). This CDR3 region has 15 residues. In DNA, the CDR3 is TGTGCCAGCAGCTTAGTTGGAGCGGGGAACAATGAGCAGTTCTTC. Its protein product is CASSLVGAGNNEQFF. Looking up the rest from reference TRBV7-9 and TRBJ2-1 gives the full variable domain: DTGVSQNPRHKITKRGQNVTFRCDPISEHNRLYWYRQTLGQGPEFLTYFQNEAQLEKSRLLSDRFSAERPKGSFSTLEIQRTEQGDSAMYLCASSLVGAGNNEQFFGPGTRLTVL.

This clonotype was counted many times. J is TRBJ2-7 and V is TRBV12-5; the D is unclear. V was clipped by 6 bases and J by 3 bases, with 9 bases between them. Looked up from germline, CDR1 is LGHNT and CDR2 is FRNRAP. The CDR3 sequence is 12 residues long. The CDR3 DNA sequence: TGTGCTAGTGGCCTTGTGAGCTACGAGCAGTACTTC. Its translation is CASGLVSYEQYF. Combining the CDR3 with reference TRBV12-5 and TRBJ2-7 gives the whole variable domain DARVTQTPRHKVTEMGQEVTMRCQPILGHNTVFWYRQTMMQGLELLAYFRNRAPLDDSGMPKDRFSAEMPDATLATLKIQPSEPRDSAVYFCASGLVSYEQYFGPGTRLTVT.

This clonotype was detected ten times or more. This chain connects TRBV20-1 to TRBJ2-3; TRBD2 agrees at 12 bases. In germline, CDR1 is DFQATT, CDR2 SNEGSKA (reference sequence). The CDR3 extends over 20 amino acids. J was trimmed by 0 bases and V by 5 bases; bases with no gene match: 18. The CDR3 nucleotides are TGCAGTGCTCGCTCTGAAGCGACTAGCGGGGGACCGACTAGCACAGATACGCAGTATTTT. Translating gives CSARSEATSGGPTSTDTQYF.

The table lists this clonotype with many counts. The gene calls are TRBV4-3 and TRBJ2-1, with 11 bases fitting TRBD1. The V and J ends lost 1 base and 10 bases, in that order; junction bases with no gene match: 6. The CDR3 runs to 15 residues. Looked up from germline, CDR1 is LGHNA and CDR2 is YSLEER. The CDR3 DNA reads TGCGCCAGCAGCCAAGTCGGACAGGGGGCGGGGGAGCAGTTCTTC. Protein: CASSQVGQGAGEQFF.

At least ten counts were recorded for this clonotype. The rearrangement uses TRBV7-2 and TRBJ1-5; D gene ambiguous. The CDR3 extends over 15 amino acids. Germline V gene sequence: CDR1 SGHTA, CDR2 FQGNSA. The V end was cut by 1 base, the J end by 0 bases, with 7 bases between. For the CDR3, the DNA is TGTGCCAGCAGCTTAGTACCGAATAGCAATCAGCCCCAGCATTTT. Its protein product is CASSLVPNSNQPQHF.

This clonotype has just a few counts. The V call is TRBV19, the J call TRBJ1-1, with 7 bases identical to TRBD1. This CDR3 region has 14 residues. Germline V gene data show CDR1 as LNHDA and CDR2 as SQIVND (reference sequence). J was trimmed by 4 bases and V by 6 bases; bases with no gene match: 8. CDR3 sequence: CASSNRQGPTEAFF. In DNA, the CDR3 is TGTGCCAGTAGCAACCGACAGGGTCCCACTGAAGCTTTCTTT.

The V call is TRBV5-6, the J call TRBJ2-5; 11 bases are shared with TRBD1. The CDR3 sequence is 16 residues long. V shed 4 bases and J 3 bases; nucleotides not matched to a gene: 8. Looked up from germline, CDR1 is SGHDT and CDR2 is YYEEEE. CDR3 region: CASSTRDRGFEETQYF. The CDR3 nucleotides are TGTGCCAGCAGCACCCGGGACAGGGGGTTTGAAGAGACCCAGTACTTC.

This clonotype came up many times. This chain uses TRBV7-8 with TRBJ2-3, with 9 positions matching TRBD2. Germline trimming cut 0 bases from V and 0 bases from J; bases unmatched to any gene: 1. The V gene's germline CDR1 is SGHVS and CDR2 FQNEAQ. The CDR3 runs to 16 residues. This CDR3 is CASSLASGGSTDTQYF. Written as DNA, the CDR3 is TGTGCCAGCAGCTTAGCGAGCGGGGGGAGCACAGATACGCAGTATTTT.

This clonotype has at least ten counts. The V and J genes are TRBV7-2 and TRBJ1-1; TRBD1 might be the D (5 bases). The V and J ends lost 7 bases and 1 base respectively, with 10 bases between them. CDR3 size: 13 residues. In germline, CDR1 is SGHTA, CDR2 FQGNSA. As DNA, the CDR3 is TGTGCCAGCAACCGTAGGGGGAACACTGAAGCTTTCTTT. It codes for CASNRRGNTEAFF.

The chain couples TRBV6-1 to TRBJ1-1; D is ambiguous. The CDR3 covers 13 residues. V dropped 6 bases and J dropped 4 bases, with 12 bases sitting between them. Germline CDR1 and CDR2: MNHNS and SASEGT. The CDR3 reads CASRTGWATEAFF. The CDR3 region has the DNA TGTGCCAGCAGGACTGGATGGGCCACTGAAGCTTTCTTT.

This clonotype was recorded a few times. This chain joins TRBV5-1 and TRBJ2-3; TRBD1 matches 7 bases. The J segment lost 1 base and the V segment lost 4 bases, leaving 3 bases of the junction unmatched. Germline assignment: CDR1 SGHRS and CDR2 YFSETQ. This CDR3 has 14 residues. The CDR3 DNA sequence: TGCGCCAGCAGCCCTCAGGGGGGCACAGATACGCAGTATTTT. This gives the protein CASSPQGGTDTQYF.